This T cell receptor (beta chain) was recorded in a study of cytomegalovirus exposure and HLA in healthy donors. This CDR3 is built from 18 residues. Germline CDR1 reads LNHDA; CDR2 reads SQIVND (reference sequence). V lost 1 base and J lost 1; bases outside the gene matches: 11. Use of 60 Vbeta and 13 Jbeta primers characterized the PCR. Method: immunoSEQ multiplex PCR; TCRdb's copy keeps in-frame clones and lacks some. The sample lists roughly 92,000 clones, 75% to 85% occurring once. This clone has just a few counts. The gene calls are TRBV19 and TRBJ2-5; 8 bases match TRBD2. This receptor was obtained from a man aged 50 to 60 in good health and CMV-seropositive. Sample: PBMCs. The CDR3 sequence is CASSIAPLTTSGQETQYF. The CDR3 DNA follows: TGTGCCAGTAGTATAGCCCCCTTAACTACTAGCGGCCAAGAGACCCAGTACTTC.